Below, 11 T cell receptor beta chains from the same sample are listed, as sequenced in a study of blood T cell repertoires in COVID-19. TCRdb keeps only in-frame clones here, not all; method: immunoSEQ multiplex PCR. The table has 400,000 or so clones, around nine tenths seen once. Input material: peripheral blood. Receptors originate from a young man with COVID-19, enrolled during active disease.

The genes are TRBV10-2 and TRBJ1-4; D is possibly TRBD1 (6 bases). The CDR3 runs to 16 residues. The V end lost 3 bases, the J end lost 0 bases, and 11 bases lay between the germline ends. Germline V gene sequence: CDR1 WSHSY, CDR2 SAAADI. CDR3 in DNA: TGCGCCAGCAGTGATCGAGGGGGTACAACTAATGAAAAACTGTTTTTT. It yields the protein CASSDRGGTTNEKLFF.

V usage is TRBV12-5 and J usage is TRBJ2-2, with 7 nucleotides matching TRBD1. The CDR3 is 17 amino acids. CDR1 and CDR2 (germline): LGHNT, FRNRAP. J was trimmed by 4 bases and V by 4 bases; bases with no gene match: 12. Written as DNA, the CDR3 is TGTGCTAGTGGTTCTCCGACAGGGTTATCGATCACCGGGGAGCTGTTTTTT. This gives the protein CASGSPTGLSITGELFF.

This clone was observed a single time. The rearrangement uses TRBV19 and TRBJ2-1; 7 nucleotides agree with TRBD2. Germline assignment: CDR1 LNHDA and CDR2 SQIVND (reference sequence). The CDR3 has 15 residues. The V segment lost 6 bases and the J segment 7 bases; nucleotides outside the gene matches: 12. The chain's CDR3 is CASSSGFAGENEQFF. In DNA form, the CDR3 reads TGTGCCAGTAGCTCTGGGTTTGCGGGGGAGAATGAGCAGTTCTTC.

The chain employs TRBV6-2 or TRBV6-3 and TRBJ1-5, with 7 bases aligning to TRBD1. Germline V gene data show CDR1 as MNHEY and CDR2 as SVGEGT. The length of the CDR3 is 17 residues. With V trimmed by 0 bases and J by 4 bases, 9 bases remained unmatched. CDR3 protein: CASSYSGTDRKNQPQHF. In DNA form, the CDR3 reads TGTGCCAGCAGTTACTCGGGGACGGACAGGAAGAATCAGCCCCAGCATTTT.

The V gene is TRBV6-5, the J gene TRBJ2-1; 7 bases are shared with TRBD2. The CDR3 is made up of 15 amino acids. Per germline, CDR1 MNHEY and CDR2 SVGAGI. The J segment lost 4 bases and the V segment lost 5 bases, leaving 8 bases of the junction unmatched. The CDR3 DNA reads TGTGCCAGCAGTAGCGGGACGATCCCGTACAATGAGCAGTTCTTC. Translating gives CASSSGTIPYNEQFF.

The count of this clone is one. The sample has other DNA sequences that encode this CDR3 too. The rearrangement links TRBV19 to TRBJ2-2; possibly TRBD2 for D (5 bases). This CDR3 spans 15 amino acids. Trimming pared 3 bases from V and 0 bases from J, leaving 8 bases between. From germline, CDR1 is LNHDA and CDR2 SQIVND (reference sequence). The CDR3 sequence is CASSIGLTNTGELFF. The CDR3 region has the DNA TGTGCCAGTAGTATCGGACTTACGAACACCGGGGAGCTGTTTTTT.

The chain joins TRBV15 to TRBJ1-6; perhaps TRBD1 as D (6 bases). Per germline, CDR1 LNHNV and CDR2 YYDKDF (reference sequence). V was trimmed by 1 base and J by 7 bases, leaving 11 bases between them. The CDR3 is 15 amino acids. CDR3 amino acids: CATSRVLRGNSPLHF. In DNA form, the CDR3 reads TGTGCCACCAGCAGAGTTCTCAGGGGAAATTCACCCCTCCACTTT.

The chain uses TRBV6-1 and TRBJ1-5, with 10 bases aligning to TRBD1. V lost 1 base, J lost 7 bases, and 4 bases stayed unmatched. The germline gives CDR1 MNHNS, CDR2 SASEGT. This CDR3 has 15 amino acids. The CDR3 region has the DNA TGTGCCAGCAGTGAAGGGAGGACAGGGGGACAGCCCCAGCATTTT. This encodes CASSEGRTGGQPQHF.

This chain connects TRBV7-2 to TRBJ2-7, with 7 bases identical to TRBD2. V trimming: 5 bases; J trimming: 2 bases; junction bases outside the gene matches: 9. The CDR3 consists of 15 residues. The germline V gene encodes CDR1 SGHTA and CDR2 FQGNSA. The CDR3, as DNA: TGTGCCAGCAGCCCGGGACTAACTTCGCCCTACGAGCAGTACTTC. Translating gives CASSPGLTSPYEQYF.

CDR3 protein: CASSTGQYEQYF. The CDR3 coding sequence is TGTGCCAGCAGCACGGGACAATACGAGCAGTACTTC. This sequence joins TRBV7-8 and TRBJ2-7; the D gene is possibly TRBD1 (6 bases). The CDR3 loop spans 12 amino acids. Trimming removed 5 bases from V and 4 bases from J, with 9 bases in between. The germline V gene has CDR1 SGHVS and CDR2 FQNEAQ. Full variable domain (remainder filled in from reference TRBV7-8 and TRBJ2-7): GAGVSQSPRYKVAKRGQDVALRCDPISGHVSLFWYQQALGQGPEFLTYFQNEAQLDKSGLPSDRFFAERPEGSVSTLKIQRTQQEDSAVYLCASSTGQYEQYFGPGTRLTVT.

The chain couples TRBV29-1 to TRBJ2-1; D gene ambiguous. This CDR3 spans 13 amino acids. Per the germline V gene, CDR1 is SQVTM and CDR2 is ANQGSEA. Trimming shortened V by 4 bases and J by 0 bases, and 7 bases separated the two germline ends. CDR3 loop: CSVVGYSYNEQFF. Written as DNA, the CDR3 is TGCAGCGTTGTCGGGTACTCCTACAATGAGCAGTTCTTC.